This passage covers 13 T cell receptor beta chains from one sample sequenced in a study of cytomegalovirus exposure and HLA in healthy donors. Amplification used 60 Vbeta primers and 13 Jbeta primers. Here immunoSEQ multiplex PCR was the method, and the copy in TCRdb shows in-frame clones only, minus some. The repertoire holds around 61,000 clones, 89% seen once, with approximately 1.5% in the top ten. The sample consisted of PBMCs. Source of these receptors: a man aged 25 to 40 in good health and CMV-seropositive.

The chain recombines TRBV5-1 with TRBJ2-2, with D possibly matching TRBD1 (6 bases). Germline CDR1 and CDR2: SGHRS and YFSETQ. V lost 5 bases to trimming and J lost 6 bases, with 14 bases between them. This CDR3 is 14 amino acids long. Written as DNA, the CDR3 is TGCGCCAGCAGGAGGCGAGGGGGTTCCGGGGAGCTGTTTTTT. It translates to CASRRRGGSGELFF.

V is TRBV6-5 and J is TRBJ2-7, with D possibly TRBD1 on 6 matching bases. Deletions cut 8 bases from V and 5 bases from J, with 13 bases between. Per the germline V gene, CDR1 is MNHEY and CDR2 is SVGAGI. The CDR3 spans 12 residues. Here the CDR3 reads CASSPDSNEQYF. In DNA form, the CDR3 reads TGTGCCAGCTCCCCGGACAGCAACGAGCAGTACTTC.

V and J are TRBV2 and TRBJ1-5; no reliable D call. The CDR3 is 16 residues long. V was pared by 6 bases and J by 1 base, with 16 bases between. In germline, CDR1 is SNHLY, CDR2 FYNNEI. The CDR3 here is CASSPPMSASNQPQHF. The CDR3 DNA follows: TGTGCCAGCAGCCCCCCAATGTCAGCGAGCAATCAGCCCCAGCATTTT.

V is TRBV28 and J is TRBJ2-7; D uncertain. The ends were cut back, 2 bases at V and 2 bases at J, with 13 bases in the middle. CDR3 length: 15 residues. Per the germline V gene, CDR1 is MDHEN and CDR2 is SYDVKM. The CDR3 loop reads CASSLMPRVTYEQYF. CDR3 coding DNA: TGTGCCAGCAGTTTAATGCCCCGGGTAACCTACGAGCAGTACTTC.

V usage is TRBV30 and J usage is TRBJ2-2; D gene ambiguous. The CDR3 contains 13 residues. Germline CDR1 reads GTSNPN; CDR2 reads SVGIG (reference sequence). The germline V and J ends were trimmed by 0 bases and 4 bases, with 6 bases remaining between them. The CDR3 DNA is TGTGCCTGGAGTGTACGGTTCACCGGGGAGCTGTTTTTT. This encodes CAWSVRFTGELFF.

The genes are TRBV5-1 and TRBJ1-1; 11 bases match TRBD1. Per the germline V gene, CDR1 is SGHRS and CDR2 is YFSETQ. V trimming: 4 bases; J trimming: 4 bases; junction bases outside the gene matches: 3. The CDR3 loop spans 14 amino acids. CDR3 sequence (DNA): TGCGCCAGCAGCCACGGGACAGGGGGCACTGAAGCTTTCTTT. This gives the protein CASSHGTGGTEAFF.

The CDR3 coding sequence is TGTGCCAGCAGGGGGACAGATCCGCCTAACTATGGCTACACCTTC. Protein product: CASRGTDPPNYGYTF. This chain joins TRBV6-5 and TRBJ1-2; 7 bases are a match to TRBD1. The germline V gene has CDR1 MNHEY and CDR2 SVGAGI. The CDR3 contains 15 residues. V shed 6 bases, J shed 0 bases, and the junction held 7 bases outside the gene matches.

CDR3 in DNA: TGTGCCAGCAGTACGGACAGGTTGGCCTACGAGCAGTACTTC. It is translated as CASSTDRLAYEQYF. The gene calls are TRBV6-5 and TRBJ2-7, with 7 bases lining up with TRBD1. Germline V gene data show CDR1 as MNHEY and CDR2 as SVGAGI. The CDR3 is 14 residues long. Germline trimming cut 5 bases from V and 2 bases from J; bases unmatched to any gene: 6.

The chain links TRBV6-5 to TRBJ2-7; the D gene is possibly TRBD1 (5 bases). The CDR3 consists of 13 residues. Germline V gene data show CDR1 as MNHEY and CDR2 as SVGAGI. V shed 5 bases and J shed 3 bases, with 11 bases lying between them. CDR3 residues: CASSPTGYYEQYF. DNA of the CDR3: TGTGCCAGCAGTCCCACAGGTTACTACGAGCAGTACTTC.

The V and J genes are TRBV30 and TRBJ1-1; D gene uncertain. From germline, CDR1 is GTSNPN and CDR2 SVGIG (reference sequence). Trimming cost V 1 base and J 1 base, with 13 bases left between them. CDR3 size: 15 residues. This CDR3 is CAWSGFGVANTEAFF. CDR3 nucleotides: TGTGCCTGGAGTGGATTCGGTGTAGCGAACACTGAAGCTTTCTTT.

The rearrangement links TRBV25-1 to TRBJ1-4; 7 bases line up with TRBD1. CDR1 is MGHDK and CDR2 is SYGVNS in the germline V gene. V dropped 5 bases and J dropped 7; count of bases not matched to a gene: 4. The CDR3 loop spans 13 amino acids. The CDR3 bases are TGTGCCAGCAGTTACAGGGGAAGTGAAAAACTGTTTTTT. Protein sequence: CASSYRGSEKLFF.

The chain has TRBV19 and TRBJ2-1; no firm D call. The CDR3 runs 16 residues. CDR1 is LNHDA and CDR2 is SQIVND in the germline V gene (reference sequence). V was clipped by 6 bases and J by 0 bases, with 15 bases between them. CDR3 sequence (DNA): TGTGCCAGTAGCCCCTCGGTCAACAGCTCCTACAATGAGCAGTTCTTC. This codes for CASSPSVNSSYNEQFF.

CDR3 in DNA: TGTGCCAGCAGCTTAGCGCAGTGGACTACTGGAAACACCATATATTTT. Translation: CASSLAQWTTGNTIYF. The chain uses TRBV7-9 and TRBJ1-3; no definite D call. The CDR3 length is 16 residues. CDR1 is SEHNR, CDR2 FQNEAQ, per germline (reference sequence). Trimming left V 0 bases short and J 2 bases short, with 11 bases between. Together with reference TRBV7-9 and TRBJ1-3, the CDR3 gives the full variable domain: DTGVSQNPRHKITKRGQNVTFRCDPISEHNRLYWYRQTLGQGPEFLTYFQNEAQLEKSRLLSDRFSAERPKGSFSTLEIQRTEQGDSAMYLCASSLAQWTTGNTIYFGEGSWLTVV.